This T cell receptor (beta chain) was sequenced for a study of technical replicates of blood from a handful of donors. Using immunoSEQ multiplex PCR, the repertoire was profiled, and TCRdb retains in-frame clones only, with some absent. The sample carries about 85,000 clones, roughly 94% recorded once. The germline CDR1 and CDR2 sequences are SGHDT and YYEEEE. Trimming stripped 4 bases from V and 2 bases from J, with 10 bases between. CDR3 length: 14 amino acids. This rearrangement joins TRBV5-6 to TRBJ1-3; D is ambiguous. The origin of this receptor is a human donor in good health. Specimen: T cells isolated from PBMCs. The CDR3 sequence is CASSRDIAGNTIYF. As DNA, the CDR3 is TGTGCCAGCAGCCGCGACATTGCTGGAAACACCATATATTTT.